These 10 T cell receptor beta chains were all obtained from the same sample, sequenced in a study of beta chain features in type 1 diabetes. The entirety of the isolated RNA underwent reverse transcription, so expressed TCRB transcripts were sequenced. Libraries were prepared by immunoSEQ multiplex PCR; TCRdb keeps only in-frame clonotypes and omits some of them. Of under 450,000 clones in the sample, roughly 16% were seen once. The source material was naive CD4+ T cells from blood. These receptors were taken from a young woman in good health.

V gene TRBV6-4 combines with J gene TRBJ1-2; 8 bases agree with TRBD1. Germline lookup yields CDR1 MRHNA and CDR2 SNTAGT. V dropped 6 bases and J dropped 4; count of bases not matched to a gene: 1. CDR3 length: 12 residues. The CDR3 bases are TGTGCCAGCAGAGGGACAGGCTATGGCTACACCTTC. Protein sequence: CASRGTGYGYTF.

This clone came up a few times. This chain uses TRBV7-3 with TRBJ2-3, with 8 bases that match TRBD1. J lost 3 bases, V lost 3 bases, and 2 bases had no gene match. CDR1 and CDR2 (germline): SGHTA, FQGTGA. The CDR3 length is 14 residues. CDR3 in amino acids: CASSFTGGTDTQYF. The CDR3 DNA follows: TGTGCCAGCAGCTTTACAGGGGGAACAGATACGCAGTATTTT.

This clone showed up just a few times. The V and J genes are TRBV28 and TRBJ2-1, with 14 bases aligning to TRBD2. Trimming removed 6 bases from V and 15 bases from J; junction bases left unmatched: 22. The CDR3 runs to 18 residues. The germline V gene encodes CDR1 MDHEN and CDR2 SYDVKM. This CDR3 reads CASRPPHPGLAGDGPAFF. In nucleotides, the CDR3 is TGTGCCAGCAGGCCTCCACACCCGGGACTAGCGGGAGATGGTCCGGCGTTCTTC.

This clone appeared a few times. This chain joins TRBV30 and TRBJ2-6; D gene ambiguous. The CDR3 is 15 amino acids. Germline lookup yields CDR1 GTSNPN and CDR2 SVGIG (reference sequence). Trimming stripped 4 bases from V and 0 bases from J, with 10 bases between. The CDR3 bases are TGTGCCTGGATCTCTCGCGGCTCTGGGGCCAACGTCCTGACTTTC. This codes for CAWISRGSGANVLTF.

The chain carries TRBV5-1 and TRBJ1-1; 11 nucleotides agree with TRBD1. Germline CDR1 SGHRS, CDR2 YFSETQ. After removal of 4 bases from V and 4 bases from J, the junction contained 12 bases not matched to a gene. The CDR3 length is 17 residues. CDR3: CASSMGQGVMRFTEAFF. CDR3 DNA sequence: TGCGCCAGCAGCATGGGACAGGGGGTTATGAGATTCACTGAAGCTTTCTTT.

A few counts support this clone. The chain is built from TRBV30 and TRBJ2-1; D is perhaps TRBD2 (5 bases). Trimming cost V 5 bases and J 4 bases, with 15 bases left between them. This CDR3 contains 14 residues. Per the germline V gene, CDR1 is GTSNPN and CDR2 is SVGIG (reference sequence). CDR3 DNA sequence: TGTGCCTGGGCCACTGGGAGCGCGTACAATGAGCAGTTCTTC. This codes for CAWATGSAYNEQFF.

This clone turned up a few times. CDR3 amino acids: CASREGLYGYTF. Written as DNA, the CDR3 is TGTGCCAGCAGAGAAGGGCTCTATGGCTACACCTTC. The genes are TRBV25-1 and TRBJ1-2, with no clear D. CDR1 is MGHDK and CDR2 is SYGVNS in the germline V gene. The CDR3 sequence is 12 residues long. V dropped 6 bases and J dropped 4 bases, with 9 bases sitting between them.

The chain is built from TRBV15 and TRBJ2-1; 11 bases align to TRBD2. Trimming removed 0 bases from V and 2 bases from J; junction bases left unmatched: 0. Germline lookup yields CDR1 LNHNV and CDR2 YYDKDF (reference sequence). CDR3 length: 16 amino acids. The CDR3 nucleotides read TGTGCCACCAGCAGAGATAGCGGGGGGGCCTACAATGAGCAGTTCTTC. Translated, it gives CATSRDSGGAYNEQFF.

The chain joins TRBV2 to TRBJ1-5, with D perhaps TRBD1 (5 bases). CDR3 length: 16 amino acids. Trimming cost V 7 bases and J 2 bases, with 18 bases left between them. Germline loops: CDR1 SNHLY, CDR2 FYNNEI. CDR3 DNA: TGTGCCAGCACTCTCAAGGGGCGCGGGGGCAATCAGCCCCAGCATTTT. This translates into CASTLKGRGGNQPQHF.

This clone appeared a few times. This chain links TRBV30 with TRBJ2-5, with D maybe TRBD1 (6 bases). Germline V lookup: CDR1 GTSNPN, CDR2 SVGIG (reference sequence). The CDR3 has 13 residues. The V and J ends lost 0 bases and 4 bases respectively, with 9 bases between them. CDR3 DNA: TGTGCCTGGAGTGTCAGGGGTTTAGAGACCCAGTACTTC. Translating it yields CAWSVRGLETQYF.